This TCR beta chain was sequenced during a study of OX40 agonist ivuxolimab in advanced cancers. The table came from immunoSEQ multiplex PCR; TCRdb's copy has only in-frame clones and leaves some out. Among more than 50,000 clones listed, about 83% were seen once. This CDR3 comprises 13 residues. Per germline, CDR1 MGHRA and CDR2 YSYEKL. The J segment lost 3 bases and the V segment lost 4 bases, leaving 0 bases of the junction unmatched. This clone was observed once. The sample consisted of CD4+ or CD8+ T cells sorted from blood, taken in a trial of the OX40 agonist ivuxolimab. The clonotype was recovered from an adult with an advanced solid tumor such as melanoma, head and neck, liver or kidney cancer. This chain uses TRBV4-1 with TRBJ2-7, with TRBD1 matching over 10 bases. The CDR3 spells CASSRDRGYEQYF. CDR3 coding DNA: TGCGCCAGCAGCCGGGACAGGGGCTACGAGCAGTACTTC.